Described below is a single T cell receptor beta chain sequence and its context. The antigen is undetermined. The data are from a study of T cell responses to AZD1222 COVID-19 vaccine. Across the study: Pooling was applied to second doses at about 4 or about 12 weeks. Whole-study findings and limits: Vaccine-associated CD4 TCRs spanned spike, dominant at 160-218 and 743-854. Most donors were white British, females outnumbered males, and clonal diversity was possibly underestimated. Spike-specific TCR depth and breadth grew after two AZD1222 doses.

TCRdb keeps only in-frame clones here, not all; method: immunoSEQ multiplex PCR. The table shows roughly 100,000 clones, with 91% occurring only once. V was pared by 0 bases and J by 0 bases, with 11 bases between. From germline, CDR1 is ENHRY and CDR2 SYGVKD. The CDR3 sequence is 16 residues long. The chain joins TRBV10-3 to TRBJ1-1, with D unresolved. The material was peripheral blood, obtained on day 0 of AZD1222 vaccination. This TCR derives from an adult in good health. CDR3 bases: TGTGCCATCAGTGAGTCGGTGTTAATGGTGAACACTGAAGCTTTCTTT. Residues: CAISESVLMVNTEAFF.